This T cell receptor (beta chain) was documented in a study of shared clonotypes between healthy human individuals. V lost 4 bases, J lost 5 bases, and 7 bases stayed unmatched. Germline V gives CDR1 SGHDT, CDR2 YYEEEE. The length of the CDR3 is 15 residues. Sequenced by immunoSEQ multiplex PCR; TCRdb stores in-frame clones only, minus some. The sample includes about 450,000 clones, approximately 79% of them seen just once. The TCR originated in a middle-aged woman in good health. Some clones in this sample may be carry-over from other donors' samples. J is TRBJ2-2 and V is TRBV5-6; TRBD2 agrees at 8 bases. The specimen was PBMCs. The CDR3 region has the DNA TGTGCCAGCAGCATTAGCGGGATGGGAACCGGGGAGCTGTTTTTT. The encoded protein is CASSISGMGTGELFF.